These 4 T cell receptor beta chains were sequenced from one sample in a study of control samples from healthy donors and cancer patients. TCRdb's table, derived via immunoSEQ multiplex PCR, lists solely in-frame clones and lacks some. The data contain under 55,000 clones, around 93% of them seen just once; the ten biggest clones take up roughly 20%. Sequencing was done on a sample of PBMCs. These receptors all stem from a woman between 40 and 50 years old with head and neck cancer.

V is TRBV5-4 and J is TRBJ1-4; D gene ambiguous. The CDR3 runs to 13 residues. Germline V gene sequence: CDR1 SGHNT, CDR2 YYREEE (reference sequence). Trimming cost V 3 bases and J 8 bases, with 11 bases left between them. Here the CDR3 reads CASSSHSYEKLFF. The DNA for the CDR3 is TGTGCCAGCAGCTCCCACAGTTACGAAAAACTGTTTTTT.

The chain has TRBV18 and TRBJ1-2; D is uncertain. CDR3 size: 13 residues. The germline V and J ends were trimmed by 2 bases and 6 bases, with 10 bases remaining between them. CDR1 and CDR2 from the germline V gene are KGHSH and LQKENI. For the CDR3, the DNA is TGTGCCAGCTCACCAAGTCGGGAAGATGGCTACACCTTC. Its translation is CASSPSREDGYTF.

The rearrangement uses TRBV6-2 or TRBV6-3 and TRBJ2-1; 8 bases agree with TRBD1. Losses at the gene ends were 5 bases for V and 2 bases for J; bases not matched to a gene: 11. The CDR3 totals 17 residues. CDR1 is MNHEY and CDR2 is SVGEGT in the germline V gene. The CDR3 here is CASSHRQGSYPYNEQFF. CDR3 in DNA: TGTGCCAGCAGTCATCGACAGGGGTCCTATCCCTACAATGAGCAGTTCTTC.

The genes are TRBV3-1 (or the pseudogene TRBV3-2) and TRBJ2-3; 9 bases map to TRBD2. Unmatched junction bases numbered 10, after V lost 3 bases and J lost 6 bases. Germline V gives CDR1 LGHDT, CDR2 YNNKEL (reference sequence). This CDR3 is 16 amino acids long. In DNA, the CDR3 is TGTGCCAGCAGCCAGTCAAGCAGCGGGGGGCGGGATACGCAGTATTTT. This encodes CASSQSSSGGRDTQYF.